One sample yielded the 9 T cell receptor beta chains listed below, sequenced in a study of PD-1 blockade in classical Hodgkin lymphoma. This table comes from immunoSEQ multiplex PCR, and its TCRdb copy is limited to in-frame clones, with some not included. The repertoire has around 26,000 clones, around 94% of them found once; the top ten carry around 3.6%. Sample time point: newly diagnosed, previously untreated cHL patient sample. Sequenced: peripheral blood mononuclear cells (PBMCs). Source of these receptors: a human donor with classical Hodgkin lymphoma.

This clone was picked up one time. The genes are TRBV7-9 and TRBJ1-4; TRBD1 might be the D (5 bases). The CDR3 is 15 amino acids. Germline CDR1 reads SEHNR; CDR2 reads FQNEAQ (reference sequence). Trimming left V 5 bases short and J 5 bases short, with 15 bases between. The CDR3, as DNA: TGTGCCAGCAGCACTGGGACGGAACCGAATGAAAAACTGTTTTTT. As protein: CASSTGTEPNEKLFF.

This chain joins TRBV19 and TRBJ2-5; maybe TRBD2 (6 bases). The V gene's germline CDR1 is LNHDA and CDR2 SQIVND (reference sequence). This CDR3 spans 14 amino acids. V was pared by 5 bases and J by 2 bases, with 12 bases between. CDR3 bases: TGTGCCAGTAGTGCGGGGAGGCCACAAGAGACCCAGTACTTC. Amino acids: CASSAGRPQETQYF.

The gene calls are TRBV7-9 and TRBJ2-7, with unresolved D. Germline loops: CDR1 SEHNR, CDR2 FQNEAQ (reference sequence). V was pared by 8 bases and J by 3 bases, with 20 bases between. The CDR3 is 15 amino acids. CDR3 sequence reads: CASALHPPRNYEQYF. The CDR3 coding sequence is TGTGCCAGCGCATTACACCCCCCGAGAAACTACGAGCAGTACTTC.

The chain links TRBV5-1 to TRBJ2-3, with a tentative D call TRBD1 (6 bases). Germline V gene lookup returns CDR1 SGHRS and CDR2 YFSETQ. Deletions cut 0 bases from V and 3 bases from J, with 11 bases between. The CDR3 totals 15 residues. In nucleotides, the CDR3 is TGCGCCAGCAGCTTGGCAGGGGCTTGGACAGATACGCAGTATTTT. Translating gives CASSLAGAWTDTQYF.

The chain links TRBV30 to TRBJ2-1, with 7 bases fitting TRBD2. CDR1 is GTSNPN and CDR2 is SVGIG in the germline V gene (reference sequence). This CDR3 is 14 amino acids long. V dropped 0 bases and J dropped 3; count of bases not matched to a gene: 2. The CDR3 DNA sequence: TGTGCCTGGAGTGTGCAGCGGGACTACAATGAGCAGTTCTTC. Translation: CAWSVQRDYNEQFF.

This chain links TRBV10-3 with TRBJ2-1; 9 bases fit TRBD2. The CDR3 runs to 14 residues. Germline values: CDR1 ENHRY, CDR2 SYGVKD. V was pared by 7 bases and J by 5 bases, with 6 bases of the junction left unmatched. Here the CDR3 reads CAIKLAGSHNEQFF. In DNA, the CDR3 is TGTGCCATCAAACTAGCGGGTTCGCACAATGAGCAGTTCTTC.

This sequence joins TRBV25-1 and TRBJ2-2; D is possibly TRBD1 or TRBD2 (5 bases each). The CDR3 length is 15 residues. Germline CDR1 MGHDK, CDR2 SYGVNS. The V end was cut by 5 bases, the J end by 15 bases, with 25 bases between. CDR3: CASSKLTGEFGELFF. As DNA, the CDR3 is TGTGCCAGCAGTAAATTAACAGGAGAATTCGGGGAATTGTTTTTT.

The V gene is TRBV5-6, the J gene TRBJ2-2; D is possibly TRBD1 (5 bases). Germline loops: CDR1 SGHDT, CDR2 YYEEEE. This CDR3 is 15 amino acids long. V was trimmed by 1 base and J by 2 bases, leaving 9 bases between them. The CDR3 region is CASSLPTGNTGELFF. DNA for the CDR3: TGTGCCAGCAGCTTGCCAACAGGCAACACCGGGGAGCTGTTTTTT.

The J gene is TRBJ2-7, the V gene TRBV20-1; D is uncertain. Germline V lookup: CDR1 DFQATT, CDR2 SNEGSKA (reference sequence). The CDR3 totals 11 residues. Trimming stripped 6 bases from V and 3 bases from J, with 9 bases between. The CDR3 DNA sequence: TGCAGTGCCGGCACTCTCTACGAGCAGTACTTC. Translating gives CSAGTLYEQYF.